These T cell receptor beta chains were read from a single sample in a study of blood T cells in healthy people across ages. TCRdb passed the 5' RACE reads through MiXCR, listing each CDR3 protein once. Of 540,000 or so distinct CDR3 sequences in the sample, under 30% were seen once. These data also formed part of another study, on T cells of mothers and their children.

Sequencing used blood. The receptor source for this set is a boy aged 5-17 years in good health. Both conserved end residues are part of each CDR3. D genes are given only for firm matches. Clone size is not always given. Where it is, it says once, few, many or a class for expanded clones.

.	TRBJ1-1	.	TRBV20-1	TGCAGTGCTAGAGATGGGACGGTGAACACTGAAGCTTTCTTT	CSARDGTVNTEAFF
TRBD2	TRBJ2-1	.	TRBV5-1	TGCGCCAGCAGCTTAACTAGCGGGGGGGTTCTCAATGAGCAGTTCTTC	CASSLTSGGVLNEQFF
.	TRBJ1-4	few	TRBV6-5	TGTGCCAGCAGTTCGGGCGTTGCAACTAATGAAAAACTGTTTTTT	CASSSGVATNEKLFF
TRBD1	TRBJ2-7	few	TRBV28	TGTGCCAGCAGTTCCCTACGATCGGACAGGGTGAGGACCTACGAGCAGTACTTC	CASSSLRSDRVRTYEQYF
TRBD1	TRBJ2-1	.	TRBV5-1	TGCGCCAGCTTTCTCGGACAGGGGAAAAATGAGCAGTTCTTC	CASFLGQGKNEQFF
.	TRBJ1-3	.	TRBV4-1	TGCGCCAGCAGCCAAGTGTACAGCTCTGGAAACACCATATATTTT	CASSQVYSSGNTIYF
.	TRBJ2-7	.	TRBV21-1	TGTGCCAGCAGCAAAATGGACAGGCTGTGCTCCTACGAGCAGTACTTC	CASSKMDRLCSYEQYF
.	TRBJ2-3	few	TRBV7-2	TGTGCCAGCAGCTTAACACTAGATGCGCAGTATTTT	CASSLTLDAQYF
TRBD2	TRBJ2-7	few	TRBV6-2/TRBV6-3	TGTGCCAGCAGTCGCCCCACTAGCGGGAGTCGGCACGAGCAGTACTTC	CASSRPTSGSRHEQYF
TRBD2	TRBJ2-1	.	TRBV12-3/TRBV12-4	TGTGCCAGCAGTCCTAGCGGGAGCTTGCGCAATGAGCAGTTCTTC	CASSPSGSLRNEQFF
TRBD1	TRBJ1-5	few	TRBV16	TGTACCAGCAGCCCCTCCCCGAGGGACAGGGGGCTCCATAGCAATCAGCCCCAGCATTTT	CTSSPSPRDRGLHSNQPQHF
TRBD1	TRBJ2-3	few	TRBV3-1	TGTGCCAGCAGCCTGTGGACAGGGGAGGCAGATACGCAGTATTTT	CASSLWTGEADTQYF
TRBD2	TRBJ2-5	.	TRBV7-9	TGTGCCAGCAGCTTATTTGGCAAGCGGGGACAAGAGACCCAGTACTTC	CASSLFGKRGQETQYF
.	TRBJ1-6	.	TRBV4-3	TGCGCCAGCAGCCAAGTCTTGCAGGGAGGTTCACCCCTCCACTTT	CASSQVLQGGSPLHF
TRBD1	TRBJ1-1	few	TRBV20-1	TGCAGTGCTAGTGGGACAGGGGGAGACACTGAAGCTTTCTTT	CSASGTGGDTEAFF
.	TRBJ2-5	.	TRBV5-1	TGCGCCAGCAGCTTGGCCAGGGTTCGGGAGACCCAGTACTTC	CASSLARVRETQYF
.	TRBJ1-2	few	TRBV28	TGTGCCAGCAGGTCCCAGGGTAGGGACTATGGCTACACCTTC	CASRSQGRDYGYTF
.	TRBJ1-4	.	TRBV5-5	TGTGCCAGCAGCTTGTCGGGCAGCAGGGTTTTTGGTAATGAAAAACTGTTTTTT	CASSLSGSRVFGNEKLFF
.	TRBJ1-3	.	TRBV23-1	TGCGCCAGCAGTCACCCGACAGCCTCTGGAAACACCATATATTTT	CASSHPTASGNTIYF
.	TRBJ2-5	.	TRBV6-5	TGTGCCAGCAGTTACCGCACCGTTGCGGGATGGGCGGAGACCCAGTACTTC	CASSYRTVAGWAETQYF
.	TRBJ2-7	few	TRBV28	TGTGCCAGCAGTTTAGCAGGGTTCACCTACGAGCAGTACTTC	CASSLAGFTYEQYF
.	TRBJ2-5	many	TRBV5-6	TGTGCCAGCAGCTTTGGGGTTGTGGAGACCCAGTACTTC	CASSFGVVETQYF
TRBD1	TRBJ1-6	few	TRBV10-3	TGTGCCATCAGGCGGACAGGGGCGAATTCACCCCTCCACTTT	CAIRRTGANSPLHF
.	TRBJ2-3	.	TRBV29-1	TGCAGCGTTGAAGACCTGGGGATCACAGATACGCAGTATTTT	CSVEDLGITDTQYF
TRBD1	TRBJ2-7	few	TRBV28	TGTGCCAGCAGACATGCCGGGACAGGCGATTACGAGCAGTACTTC	CASRHAGTGDYEQYF
.	TRBJ2-7	few	TRBV6-5	TGTGCCAGCAGTTACTCTGGGACCTCCTACGAGCAGTACTTC	CASSYSGTSYEQYF
.	TRBJ2-3	.	TRBV9	TGTGCCAGCAGCTTTGAGGGGGATACGCAGTATTTT	CASSFEGDTQYF
.	TRBJ1-4	.	TRBV4-2	TGTGCCAGCAGCCACGGGACGGGGCGAACTAATGAAAAACTGTTTTTT	CASSHGTGRTNEKLFF
.	TRBJ1-4	.	TRBV15	TGTGCCACCAGCCCTCGGACAAGCCGAGGGGAAAAACTGTTTTTT	CATSPRTSRGEKLFF
.	TRBJ2-7	.	TRBV7-9	TGTGCCAGCAGCTCCCGGAACTCCTACGAGCAGTACTTC	CASSSRNSYEQYF
.	TRBJ1-1	few	TRBV5-6	TGTGCCAGCAGCTTGATCGACACTGAAGCTTTCTTT	CASSLIDTEAFF
.	TRBJ1-1	.	TRBV20-1	TGCAGTGCTAGAGATATGCCCGGGGCTTTCTTT	CSARDMPGAFF
TRBD2	TRBJ2-7	few	TRBV27	TGTGCCAGCAGTCCCCTGGGTAGCGGGAGGGCCAACGAGCAGTACTTC	CASSPLGSGRANEQYF
.	TRBJ1-1	.	TRBV20-1	TGCAGTGCTAGTGCAGGACGTATGAACACTGAAGCTTTCTTT	CSASAGRMNTEAFF
.	TRBJ1-1	.	TRBV20-1	TGCAGTGCTAGAGATACAGATATGAACACTGAAGCTTTCTTT	CSARDTDMNTEAFF
.	TRBJ1-1	.	TRBV7-8	TGTGCCAGCAGCTTTGGGAATATGGGGCTGAACACTGAAGCTTTCTTT	CASSFGNMGLNTEAFF
TRBD1	TRBJ2-7	few	TRBV6-6	TGTGCCAGCAGTACCCGACAGGGGATAGGCGACGAGCAGTACTTC	CASSTRQGIGDEQYF
.	TRBJ1-5	few	TRBV7-2	TGTGCCAGCAGCGCCGGAATCGGTTTGCCCCAGCATTTT	CASSAGIGLPQHF
TRBD1	TRBJ1-5	.	TRBV12-3/TRBV12-4	TGTGCCAGCAGTCCGGACAGGGGGCTCGGGCAGCCCCAGCATTTT	CASSPDRGLGQPQHF
.	TRBJ2-3	many	TRBV6-2/TRBV6-3	TGTGCCAGCAGTCCACTAGAGACAGATACGCAGTATTTT	CASSPLETDTQYF
TRBD1	TRBJ2-3	.	TRBV20-1	TGCAGTGCACCCCAGGGGGATAGCACAGATACGCAGTATTTT	CSAPQGDSTDTQYF
TRBD1	TRBJ1-1	.	TRBV20-1	TGCAGTGCTCCTCCGGGGACAGAATACACTGAAGCTTTCTTT	CSAPPGTEYTEAFF
.	TRBJ1-2	few	TRBV7-9	TGTGCCAGCAGCTTAGTGGAGGTGTATGGCTACACCTTC	CASSLVEVYGYTF
.	TRBJ1-2	once	TRBV7-6	TGTGCCAGCAGCCAAAGTCTGCTCTATGGCTACACCTTC	CASSQSLLYGYTF
.	TRBJ2-6	.	TRBV6-2/TRBV6-3	TGTGCCAGCGGGGATCTAAGCTCTGGGGCCAACGTCCTGACTTTC	CASGDLSSGANVLTF
.	TRBJ2-6	few	TRBV20-1	TGCAGTGCTAGACCCTTCAGGGGCCCAGGCTCTGGGGCCAACGTCCTGACTTTC	CSARPFRGPGSGANVLTF
TRBD1	TRBJ2-7	few	TRBV4-3	TGCGCCAGCAGCCAACATGACAGGGGCCCCTACGAGCAGTACTTC	CASSQHDRGPYEQYF
.	TRBJ1-6	few	TRBV7-9	TGTGCCAGCAGCTCGTATTCTTGGGGCCATTTTAATTCACCCCTCCACTTT	CASSSYSWGHFNSPLHF
TRBD1	TRBJ1-4	.	TRBV7-8	TGTGCCAGCAGCTGGGGACAGAATAATGAAAAACTGTTTTTT	CASSWGQNNEKLFF
.	TRBJ2-4	few	TRBV28	TGTGCCAGCAGTCAAACTGCAAGACTAGCCAAAAACATTCAGTACTTC	CASSQTARLAKNIQYF
TRBD2	TRBJ2-1	few	TRBV12-3/TRBV12-4	TGTGCCAGCAGTCGCGGACTAGCGGGCGCCTACAATGAGCAGTTCTTC	CASSRGLAGAYNEQFF
.	TRBJ1-6	few	TRBV28	TGTGCCAGCAGGTACAGCGGGAGTACCTATAATTCACCCCTCCACTTT	CASRYSGSTYNSPLHF
TRBD2	TRBJ2-1	few	TRBV20-1	TGCAGTGTCCGCGGGGGAAGTTACAATGAGCAGTTCTTC	CSVRGGSYNEQFF
.	TRBJ2-7	few	TRBV7-9	TGTGCCAGCAGCCGGACAAACGAGCAGTACTTC	CASSRTNEQYF
.	TRBJ1-2	.	TRBV27	TGTGCCAGCAGTTTATCTTCTATTGGATATGGCTACACCTTC	CASSLSSIGYGYTF